This T cell receptor (beta chain) was identified in a study of T cell responses to AZD1222 COVID-19 vaccine. Study findings and constraints: A reported finding is that nearly half of spike-specific TCRs target unmutated variant regions. Increases in Spike-specific TCR breadth and depth were seen after two AZD1222 doses.

The CDR3 spans 13 residues. Germline CDR1 SGHDN, CDR2 FVKESK. V lost 3 bases, J lost 8 bases, and 10 bases lay in between. As concerns this clone: Its antigen is still unknown.

Using immunoSEQ multiplex PCR, the repertoire was profiled, and TCRdb retains in-frame clones only, with some absent. This table has over 100,000 clones, 87% appearing once. This material consisted of peripheral blood, taken on day 0 of AZD1222 vaccination. This clonotype was obtained from an adult in good health. The chain links TRBV14 to TRBJ1-4; no clear D. CDR3 DNA sequence: TGTGCCAGCAGCCACTTGGCCCGGGAAAAACTGTTTTTT. Its translation: CASSHLAREKLFF.